One sample yielded the 20 T cell receptor beta chains listed below, sequenced in a study of Graves' ophthalmopathy and Graves' hyperthyroidism. The authors amplified TCR beta CDR3 regions, and they did so from RNA transcripts for repertoire sequencing. Scientists carried out first-round RT-PCR using HTBI primers and then a second-round multiplex PCR. TCRdb re-called the multiplex PCR reads with MiXCR, one entry per CDR3 protein. The data contain 600,000 to 950,000 distinct CDR3 sequences, 40% of them singletons. The sample was peripheral blood. All receptors come from an adult man with Graves' ophthalmopathy.

In its sample, this clonotype was seen a few times. V usage is TRBV7-9 and J usage is TRBJ2-7; 7 bases map to TRBD2. Germline V gives CDR1 SEHNR, CDR2 FQNEAQ (reference sequence). The J segment lost 3 bases and the V segment lost 5 bases, leaving 13 bases of the junction unmatched. This CDR3 contains 16 residues. This chain's CDR3 is CASSPRRSGVSYEQYF. The CDR3 DNA is TGTGCCAGCAGCCCCCGCCGAAGCGGGGTTAGCTACGAGCAGTACTTC.

This clonotype was seen many times. J is TRBJ2-7 and V is TRBV29-1; the match to TRBD1 covers 9 bases. Trimming cost V 6 bases and J 3 bases; bases outside gene matches: 6. Germline values: CDR1 SQVTM, CDR2 ANQGSEA. The CDR3 sequence is 13 residues long. The CDR3 bases are TGCAGCGTAGGGACGGGACAGGGCTACGAGCAGTACTTC. Its translation is CSVGTGQGYEQYF.

Points on this clonotype: This may arise from a read error, as a much more abundant clone is one base away. The chain couples TRBV12-3 or TRBV12-4 to TRBJ1-1; D unclear. The CDR3 runs 12 residues. The CDR3 sequence is CASSSANIEAFF. The CDR3, as DNA: TGTGCCAGCAGTTCAGCGAACATTGAAGCTTTCTTT.

This clonotype was detected once. This chain uses TRBV7-9 with TRBJ1-6; no clear D. V lost 6 bases, J lost 9 bases, and 9 bases lay in between. CDR1 and CDR2 (germline): SEHNR, FQNEAQ (reference sequence). The CDR3 spans 12 residues. The CDR3 nucleotides read TGTGCCAGCAGTTTATTGACTTCACCCCTCCACTTT. Encoded protein: CASSLLTSPLHF.

The chain uses TRBV20-1 and TRBJ1-1; D not certain. Trimming left V 7 bases short and J 1 base short, with 10 bases between. CDR1 and CDR2 from the germline V gene are DFQATT and SNEGSKA (reference sequence). CDR3 length: 12 amino acids. CDR3: CSELARNTEAFF. CDR3 nucleotide sequence: TGCAGTGAATTGGCGAGGAACACTGAAGCTTTCTTT.

This clonotype was observed a few times. The rearrangement uses TRBV4-2 and TRBJ2-7, with 11 bases identical to TRBD2. The germline CDR1 and CDR2 sequences are LGHNA and YNFKEQ. There are 14 residues in the CDR3. Losses at the gene ends were 3 bases for V and 3 bases for J; bases not matched to a gene: 1. Here the CDR3 reads CASSQTSGVYEQYF. In DNA, the CDR3 is TGTGCCAGCAGCCAGACTAGCGGGGTCTACGAGCAGTACTTC.

The sample holds a few counts of this clonotype. The chain uses TRBV7-9 and TRBJ1-4; 7 positions match TRBD1. Germline V gives CDR1 SEHNR, CDR2 FQNEAQ (reference sequence). CDR3 length: 18 residues. After removal of 1 base from V and 7 bases from J, the junction contained 15 bases not matched to a gene. The CDR3 DNA sequence: TGTGCCAGCAGCTTAGACGGGACAGAGCACCGACAGGCTGAAAAACTGTTTTTT. Amino acid sequence: CASSLDGTEHRQAEKLFF.

V and J are TRBV7-2 and TRBJ2-2; D uncertain. The CDR3 is 15 residues long. CDR1 and CDR2 (germline): SGHTA, FQGNSA. V lost 3 bases and J lost 8, with 16 bases in between. The DNA for the CDR3 is TGTGCCAGCAGCTTTAGTTTTCACTTCCTAGGGGAGCTGTTTTTT. It specifies CASSFSFHFLGELFF.

The chain recombines TRBV25-1 with TRBJ1-1, with TRBD1 as a possible D gene (5 bases). Germline CDR1 reads MGHDK; CDR2 reads SYGVNS. Trimming pared 5 bases from V and 2 bases from J, leaving 12 bases between. This CDR3 is built from 14 residues. The CDR3 loop reads CASSSSQGNTEAFF. For the CDR3, the DNA is TGTGCCAGCAGTTCGTCCCAGGGTAACACTGAAGCTTTCTTT.

The V and J genes are TRBV7-9 and TRBJ1-1, with 8 bases matching TRBD1. V lost 2 bases and J lost 5; bases outside the gene matches: 19. Germline V gene sequence: CDR1 SEHNR, CDR2 FQNEAQ (reference sequence). The CDR3 extends over 19 amino acids. CDR3 residues: CASSLHFSLVDRAGTEAFF. CDR3 DNA sequence: TGTGCCAGCAGCTTACATTTTTCGCTTGTGGACAGGGCCGGGACTGAAGCTTTCTTT.

The chain employs TRBV24-1 and TRBJ1-5; 8 bases line up with TRBD1. The length of the CDR3 is 14 residues. Per the germline V gene, CDR1 is KGHDR and CDR2 is SFDVKD. Unmatched junction bases numbered 5, after V lost 4 bases and J lost 7 bases. CDR3 amino acids: CATSDQGQGQPQHF. CDR3 nucleotide sequence: TGTGCCACCAGTGACCAAGGACAGGGCCAGCCCCAGCATTTT.

On this clonotype itself: One end of the junction is discordant with germline, which a read error may explain. CDR3 coding DNA: TGTGCCCGGAGCAAGGGACAGGGATACACCATATATTTT. This codes for CARSKGQGYTIYF. The chain employs TRBV30 and TRBJ1-3; 9 nucleotides align to TRBD1. This CDR3 comprises 13 residues. CDR1 is GTSNPN and CDR2 is SVGIG in the germline V gene (reference sequence).

The sample holds many counts of this clonotype. This sequence joins TRBV24-1 and TRBJ1-5; a possible D gene is TRBD1 (6 bases). Looked up from germline, CDR1 is KGHDR and CDR2 is SFDVKD. Trimming pared 11 bases from V and 1 base from J, leaving 14 bases between. There are 14 residues in the CDR3. The CDR3 reads CASSYRDSNQPQHF. CDR3 nucleotide sequence: TGTGCCAGTAGTTACAGGGACAGCAATCAGCCCCAGCATTTT.

This clonotype was detected once. The gene calls are TRBV25-1 and TRBJ1-6; D is unresolved. Germline V gene data show CDR1 as MGHDK and CDR2 as SYGVNS. The ends were cut back, 9 bases at V and 10 bases at J, with 16 bases in the middle. This CDR3 is built from 13 residues. In nucleotides, the CDR3 is TGTGCCAGTTACTCCCAGTGGGAGTCACCCCTCCACTTT. The encoded protein is CASYSQWESPLHF.

The J gene is TRBJ1-6, the V gene TRBV10-3; 8 positions agree with TRBD1. V gave up 10 bases and J gave up 6 bases; unmatched junction bases: 11. The length of the CDR3 is 15 residues. CDR1 ENHRY and CDR2 SYGVKD come from the germline V gene. CDR3: CATDPRTGINSPLHF. The DNA of the CDR3 is TGTGCCACCGACCCAAGGACAGGGATTAATTCACCCCTCCACTTT.

J is TRBJ1-6 and V is TRBV5-1; TRBD1 is a possible D gene (6 bases). Trimming removed 4 bases from V and 0 bases from J, with 14 bases in between. Germline loops: CDR1 SGHRS, CDR2 YFSETQ. The CDR3 has 17 residues. The CDR3 sequence: CASSPQGPSSYNSPLHF. The CDR3 DNA reads as TGCGCCAGCAGCCCACAGGGCCCGAGCTCCTATAATTCACCCCTCCACTTT. Supplemented by reference TRBV5-1 and TRBJ1-6, the full variable domain reads KAGVTQTPRYLIKTRGQQVTLSCSPISGHRSVSWYQQTPGQGLQFLFEYFSETQRNKGNFPGRFSGRQFSNSRSEMNVSTLELGDSALYLCASSPQGPSSYNSPLHFGNGTRLTVT.

V and J are TRBV10-3 and TRBJ1-1; D unclear. Germline CDR1 ENHRY, CDR2 SYGVKD. The CDR3 runs to 13 residues. V lost 10 bases and J 0 bases, leaving 12 bases between the germline ends. Here the CDR3 DNA reads TGTGCCAGCACCAACAGAATGAACACTGAAGCTTTCTTT. Its protein product is CASTNRMNTEAFF.

This clonotype was recorded many times. J is TRBJ2-5 and V is TRBV24-1; TRBD2 matches 7 bases. The germline CDR1 and CDR2 sequences are KGHDR and SFDVKD. V lost 4 bases, J lost 0 bases, and 1 base stayed unmatched. CDR3 length: 14 amino acids. The CDR3, as DNA: TGTGCCACCAGTGAAGCGGGAAACCAAGAGACCCAGTACTTC. Its translation is CATSEAGNQETQYF.

This clonotype was seen repeatedly, ten times or more. The gene calls are TRBV7-9 and TRBJ2-7, with D unresolved. This CDR3 has 16 residues. Germline CDR1 SEHNR, CDR2 FQNEAQ (reference sequence). The ends were cut back, 0 bases at V and 2 bases at J, with 14 bases in the middle. CDR3 protein: CASSLAKTSRAYEQYF. The CDR3 DNA reads as TGTGCCAGCAGCTTAGCCAAGACAAGCCGAGCCTACGAGCAGTACTTC.

This clonotype was counted a few times. The chain recombines TRBV20-1 with TRBJ1-2, with D perhaps TRBD1 (5 bases). Germline lookup yields CDR1 DFQATT and CDR2 SNEGSKA (reference sequence). V was shortened by 3 bases and J by 8 bases, with 16 bases between the two germline ends. This CDR3 has 13 amino acids. CDR3 bases: TGCAGTGCTAGCTGGCGGGCCTGGGGGGGCTACACCTTC. This sequence encodes CSASWRAWGGYTF.